This T cell receptor (beta chain) was documented in a study of post-analysis software for immune sequencing data (dated by TCRdb to the mid-2010s). In the study overall: Disease courses on record covered relapsing-remitting, secondary progressive and progressive-relapsing multiple sclerosis, though some patients had no subtype annotation. The patient repertoires were set against under 13 previously published healthy control repertoires from donors whose ages ranged from roughly 6 to 25 years. A subset of samples was prepared in parallel using single-end sample barcoding, then pooled and co-amplified after Illumina adapter ligation. Results the study describes overall, beyond this receptor: The multiple sclerosis patient group was slightly younger than the control group. Multiple sclerosis patients had significantly lower normalized Chao1 diversity than controls, a result that suggests substantial peripheral T-cell clonal expansion. Four to six TRBV segments, including TRBV5-6, TRBV5-1 and TRBV20-1, were significantly more frequent in patients than controls. Strong co-clustering of samples prepared in the same batch was shown by direct clustering with F measure, prompting a batch-effect correction.

Library generation was performed with PCR. TCRdb lists the instrument as Illumina HiSeq 2500. Unique molecular identifiers were incorporated into TCR beta cDNA libraries to reduce PCR and sequencing biases. Roughly 0.5 million cDNA molecules were obtained per 1 to 10 million input T cells, so each molecule approximated one T cell. The same protocol used for the earlier healthy control dataset was applied to prepare and sequence the patient libraries. Within a given batch, samples were prepared together, multiplexed and sequenced on the same HiSeq lane. Per the source publication's procedure: Raw barcoded reads were processed with MIGEC, discarding single-read molecular identifier groups before consensus assembly and CDR3 extraction. VDJtools was used for post-analysis of the clonotype tables, with diversity normalized by down-sampling every dataset to the smallest sample size. In repertoire overlap clustering, CDR3 amino acid sequences, but not nucleotide sequences, were matched to correct batch-related cross-sample contamination. TCRdb reran the public reads through fastp at Q25 and MiXCR, keeping productive beta chains. Records with the same CDR3 protein are collapsed into one entry carrying the most frequent genes and DNA. None of the V and J calls come from the authors' own analysis; TCRdb made them. This sample lists hundreds of thousands of distinct CDR3 sequences; approximately 60% were detected once. In total, the top ten clones hold about 11% of the sample.

The CDR3 goes from the cysteine to the phenylalanine over 17 residues. Only the CDR3 DNA stays, 51 bases, in frame from base 1. The V end gives up 0 bases and the J end 6 bases, leaving 8 bases in the junction not matched to a gene. From a lookup of the germline V gene (reference sequence), CDR1 and CDR2 are SGHNT and YYREEE. To demonstrate the VDJtools post-analysis software, the study profiled TCR beta repertoires from the peripheral blood of about a dozen young patients with multiple sclerosis. The patients with multiple sclerosis were children and adolescents between about 6 and 15 years of age. Remarks on this clonotype: This clone's antigen is unknown. Base-call qualities are not available, and no considerably larger clone is one nucleotide away.

The sample taken for sequencing was blood. The V gene is TRBV5-4 and the J gene is TRBJ2-1, and TRBD2 aligns with 11 junction nucleotides. The origin of this receptor is a girl aged 2-9 years with multiple sclerosis. The bases read TGTGCCAGCAGCTTGGTAGCACTAGCGGGAGAAGTCAATGAGCAGTTCTTC. Its amino acids are CASSLVALAGEVNEQFF.